The present TCR beta chain was sequenced within a study of T cells in Graves' hyperthyroidism and ophthalmopathy (dated by TCRdb to between 2018 and 2021). General notes on the study: Peripheral blood samples were taken at initial diagnosis, before any treatment was given. In several Graves' hyperthyroidism patients, the study also compared T-cell repertoires from thyroid tissue with T-cell repertoires from blood. The paper describes TCR Vbeta CDR3 sequencing of about 140 peripheral blood samples, made up of 40 to 45 ophthalmopathy patients, around 78 hyperthyroidism patients and about 17 progressor patients. To identify distinguishing TCR V-J signatures, a discovery cohort of 90 to 100 patients was used, comprising 40 to 45 with Graves' ophthalmopathy and some 57 with stable Graves' hyperthyroidism. Once sampling was done, hyperthyroidism patients were given methimazole at a starting dose of 30 mg daily, whereas ophthalmopathy patients were given high-dose intravenous methylprednisolone. The approximately 98 discovery patients were randomly divided into training and test sets at a 7:3 ratio. Prospective prediction of ophthalmopathy was tested in an independent validation cohort of some 19 hyperthyroidism patients and 17 patients who later progressed to ophthalmopathy. Overall study outcomes, separate from this receptor: No statistical method was used to set the sample size in advance, and investigators knew the group allocation. In cross-validation, a model built on a 13 V-J signature told ophthalmopathy apart from stable hyperthyroidism with 85% to 90% sensitivity and roughly 81% specificity, and in testing the same model reached 80%/75%. Most expanded thyroid clonotypes (frequency above 0.001) were also detected in blood, a finding suggesting that blood repertoires may reflect thyroid immune responses. During validation, the model predicted progression to ophthalmopathy a median of approximately six months ahead of onset, with more than 60% sensitivity and 72.22% specificity.

The table lists this clonotype with a few counts. Its antigen is unknown. No base quality values were provided; no much bigger clone lies one nucleotide off. The CDR3 measures 14 amino acids from cysteine to phenylalanine. The kept DNA is CDR3 alone, 42 bases in frame from the first base. From V the trimming removes 5 bases and from J it removes 2 bases, while the gene matches leave 4 bases of the junction unaccounted for. The germline V gene gives CDR1 as LGHNT and CDR2 as FRNRAP. Moderately to severely active disease, a Clinical Activity Score of at least 3, a NOSPECS grade of at least 4, and a duration under 3 months were present in ophthalmopathy patients. Patients with uncontrolled infections, other autoimmune diseases, pregnancy or lactation were excluded. Diagnoses relied on clinical symptoms, serum thyroxine and TRAb, thyroid ultrasound and orbital computed tomography. PBMCs were separated from around 9.1 ml of fresh peripheral blood using Ficoll-Paque density gradient centrifugation. Total RNA was extracted with Trizol reagent, and quality was checked on an Agilent 2100 Bioanalyzer.

TCR beta CDR3 regions were amplified from RNA transcripts. The TCR CDR3 was subjected to a first round of RT-PCR using the HTBI primer set and the Qiagen OneStep RT-PCR kit. Libraries were constructed in a second round of multiplex PCR, after which size selection and purification were performed. Libraries were sequenced paired-end with 100 bp reads on an Illumina HiSeq2000. The published analysis was carried out like this. SOAPnuke was used to process the raw data, removing reads that contained adapters or uncalled bases, had a mean Phred below 15, or lacked an exact match to the constant primer or identifier. COPE v1.2.5 was used to merge the high-quality paired reads, and each unique nucleotide sequence was defined as a clonotype. Clonotypes were aligned to IMGT TRBV, TRBD and TRBJ reference segments using MiTCR v1.1. The analysis was restricted to V-J combinations with a frequency above 0.0001, which together covered just over 99% of the repertoires. The TCS score was defined as F50 (clonal expansion) divided by E x V (chaos), with BLOSUM62-based TCRdist calculated between CDR3 peptides within each V-J. Welch's t-statistics and random forest reduced fewer than 600 V-J features to roughly 13, which were used in a naive Bayes classifier (R e1071). TCRdb ran its own pipeline on the public reads, namely fastp trimming at Q25 and MiXCR clone calling, and kept in-frame beta chains. Each CDR3 protein appears once, grouped with its most common genes and DNA. The V and J calls and clone size are TCRdb's, not the authors'. A total of 530,000 or so distinct CDR3 sequences appear in this sample, 17% of them only once. Around 17% of the sample is taken by the ten largest.

The sequence joins TRBV12-5 to TRBJ2-7, with 9 middle bases fitting TRBD1. This receptor was taken from a woman aged 18-30 years with Graves' ophthalmopathy. The specimen sequenced was blood. CDR3 region: CASGPGQGTYEQYF. The DNA sequence is given as TGTGCTAGTGGTCCGGGACAGGGTACCTACGAGCAGTACTTC. With all but the CDR3 taken from the reference TRBV12-5 and TRBJ2-7 genes, the full variable domain is: DARVTQTPRHKVTEMGQEVTMRCQPILGHNTVFWYRQTMMQGLELLAYFRNRAPLDDSGMPKDRFSAEMPDATLATLKIQPSEPRDSAVYFCASGPGQGTYEQYFGPGTRLTVT.